Each of the 26 T cell receptor beta chains below was sequenced from the same sample in a study of blood T cells in healthy people across ages (dated by TCRdb to the mid-2010s). The receptor library was made with 5' RACE. This sample was sequenced with an Illumina HiSeq 2500. A second PCR of about 6 to 11 cycles was run with a J-beta primer mix and a sample-barcoded 5' primer. Using fastp trimming at Q25 and MiXCR clonotype assembly, TCRdb reanalyzed the public sequencing data and kept in-frame beta chains. Rows matching on CDR3 protein sequence are summarized as one entry with the most common DNA and genes. Across this sample there are around 1,500,000 distinct CDR3 sequences, with about 28% seen only once. Less than 9.5% of the sample comes from the top ten. Sequencing was carried out using blood. The receptor source for this set is a woman aged 25 to 39 in good health.

The chain links TRBV28 to TRBJ1-4; 12 nucleotides align to TRBD1. Trimming cost V 5 bases and J 6 bases; bases outside gene matches: 7. CDR1 and CDR2 from the germline V gene are MDHEN and SYDVKM. The CDR3 runs to 16 residues. The CDR3 reads CASSPGGTGGDEKLFF. CDR3 sequence (DNA): TGTGCCAGCAGTCCTGGCGGGACAGGGGGCGATGAAAAACTGTTTTTT. Supplemented by reference TRBV28 and TRBJ1-4, the full variable domain reads DVKVTQSSRYLVKRTGEKVFLECVQDMDHENMFWYRQDPGLGLRLIYFSYDVKMKEKGDIPEGYSVSREKKERFSLILESASTNQTSMYLCASSPGGTGGDEKLFFGSGTQLSVL.

The chain links TRBV4-1 to TRBJ2-3, with D unclear. CDR1 is MGHRA, CDR2 YSYEKL, per germline. This CDR3 is 17 amino acids long. The V gene lost 3 bases and the J gene lost 1 base, with 17 bases spanning the gap. The CDR3 reads CASSHDIVLLGTDTQYF. CDR3 DNA: TGCGCCAGCAGCCATGATATCGTCCTATTGGGCACAGATACGCAGTATTTT.

In its sample, this clonotype was seen a few times. The junction departs from the called germline gene at one end, perhaps through a read error. The chain couples TRBV5-1 to TRBJ2-1; D remains ambiguous. The germline CDR1 and CDR2 sequences are SGHRS and YFSETQ. This CDR3 contains 15 residues. The CDR3 coding sequence is TGCGCCAGCAGCTTGGCCGCGAGATCCTCCAATGAGCAGTTCTTC. Translation gives CASSLAARSSNEQFF.

Regarding this clonotype: The limits of the CDR3 on the DNA are not certain, so only TCRdb's listed CDR3 is given. The chain recombines TRBV5-4 with TRBJ1-1; the D call of TRBD1 is as the table states it, not checked on the DNA. Per germline, CDR1 SGHNT and CDR2 YYREEE (reference sequence). The CDR3 contains 24 residues when both ends are counted. CDR3: CASSLVGQTYEQYFGPGRNTEAFF.

The chain combines TRBV7-2 with TRBJ2-7; D perhaps matches TRBD2 (5 bases). The CDR3 runs to 15 residues. CDR1 and CDR2 from the germline V gene are SGHTA and FQGNSA. The germline V and J ends were trimmed by 0 bases and 7 bases, with 16 bases remaining between them. CDR3 sequence: CASSLADVRAWEQYF. CDR3 in DNA: TGTGCCAGCAGCTTAGCGGACGTGAGGGCCTGGGAGCAGTACTTC.

The table lists this clonotype with a few counts. The junction shows a germline mismatch at one end, possibly a read error. The chain employs TRBV5-1 and TRBJ1-4; 7 bases match TRBD1. CDR1 is SGHRS and CDR2 is YFSETQ in the germline V gene. This CDR3 spans 16 amino acids. CDR3 protein: CARSLGGGGTNEKLFF. The CDR3 DNA reads TGCGCCCGCAGCTTGGGAGGAGGGGGCACTAATGAAAAACTGTTTTTT.

This chain links TRBV20-1 with TRBJ2-5; TRBD2 matches at 8 bases. The V gene's germline CDR1 is DFQATT and CDR2 SNEGSKA (reference sequence). J lost 5 bases, V lost 0 bases, and 8 bases had no gene match. The CDR3 spans 15 residues. The CDR3 loop reads CSARERAGARETQYF. Written as DNA, the CDR3 is TGCAGTGCTAGAGAACGAGCGGGAGCACGCGAGACCCAGTACTTC.

This clonotype was seen ten or more times. The chain has TRBV20-1 and TRBJ2-4; D is possibly TRBD1 (6 bases). Trimming removed 6 bases at V and 0 bases at J, with 15 bases between. The germline gives CDR1 DFQATT, CDR2 SNEGSKA (reference sequence). This CDR3 contains 15 residues. The CDR3 sequence: CSAPGQPLAKNIQYF. The CDR3 coding sequence is TGCAGTGCGCCTGGACAGCCGTTAGCCAAAAACATTCAGTACTTC.

This clonotype was observed a few times. CDR3 in amino acids: CASSPGAGGPEQFF. CDR3 in DNA: TGTGCCAGCTCACCTGGGGCAGGGGGCCCTGAGCAGTTCTTC. The V call is TRBV18, the J call TRBJ2-1; TRBD1 matches 8 bases. The J segment lost 9 bases and the V segment lost 3 bases, leaving 7 bases of the junction unmatched. The CDR3 covers 14 residues. The germline V gene has CDR1 KGHSH and CDR2 LQKENI.

This clonotype was counted at least ten times. This rearrangement joins TRBV20-1 to TRBJ2-5; D might be TRBD2 (7 bases). Germline V gene data show CDR1 as DFQATT and CDR2 as SNEGSKA (reference sequence). V dropped 5 bases and J dropped 1 base, with 14 bases sitting between them. The CDR3 spans 14 residues. CDR3: CSAPLGGAQETQYF. CDR3 DNA sequence: TGCAGTGCTCCCCTGGGGGGGGCCCAAGAGACCCAGTACTTC.

The rearrangement uses TRBV7-2 and TRBJ1-4; 7 positions match TRBD1. The germline V gene encodes CDR1 SGHTA and CDR2 FQGNSA. CDR3 length: 14 residues. Germline trimming cut 5 bases from V and 8 bases from J; bases unmatched to any gene: 8. The CDR3 here is CASSLRQGKEKLFF. CDR3 in DNA: TGTGCCAGCAGCCTCCGACAGGGTAAAGAAAAACTGTTTTTT.

The J gene is TRBJ2-7, the V gene TRBV6-6; 11 bases are a match to TRBD2. Germline CDR1 and CDR2: MNHNY and SVGAGI (reference sequence). CDR3 length: 15 residues. V shed 2 bases and J 4 bases; nucleotides not matched to a gene: 4. The CDR3 spells CASSYASGRSYEQYF. The CDR3 DNA is TGTGCCAGCAGTTACGCTAGCGGGAGGTCTTACGAGCAGTACTTC.

With respect to this clonotype: This may be a read error, as it is one base from a much larger clone. This rearrangement joins TRBV7-6 to TRBJ2-7; no reliable D call. This CDR3 spans 13 amino acids. Germline V lookup: CDR1 SGHVS, CDR2 FNYEAQ. The DNA for the CDR3 is TGTGTCAGCAGCCCCCAAGGAGCCTACGAGCAGTACTTC. Residues: CVSSPQGAYEQYF.

The genes are TRBV6-2 or TRBV6-3 and TRBJ1-5; the match to TRBD1 covers 8 bases. Losses at the gene ends were 8 bases for V and 7 bases for J; bases not matched to a gene: 10. CDR3 length: 14 residues. CDR1 MNHEY and CDR2 SVGEGT come from the germline V gene. The chain's CDR3 is CASAGAGGRQPQHF. Here the CDR3 DNA reads TGTGCCAGCGCTGGGGCAGGGGGCAGGCAGCCCCAGCATTTT.

About this clonotype itself: A read error may produce the germline difference seen at one junction end. The rearrangement uses TRBV7-9 and TRBJ2-1, with unresolved D. This CDR3 is 17 amino acids long. Germline assignment: CDR1 SEHNR and CDR2 FQNEAQ (reference sequence). CDR3: CVSSSPLRTGVHNEQFF. In DNA, the CDR3 is TGTGTCAGCAGCTCTCCCCTCCGGACCGGCGTACACAATGAGCAGTTCTTC.

This chain uses TRBV6-6 with TRBJ1-5; 7 bases map to TRBD1. V was clipped by 6 bases and J by 4 bases; unmatched bases: 3. The CDR3 covers 13 residues. Germline V lookup: CDR1 MNHNY, CDR2 SVGAGI (reference sequence). CDR3: CASRSGQNQPQHF. For the CDR3, the DNA is TGTGCCAGCAGATCGGGACAGAATCAGCCCCAGCATTTT.

This rearrangement joins TRBV28 to TRBJ1-2; 7 bases map to TRBD1. Germline-derived CDR1 and CDR2 are MDHEN and SYDVKM. The CDR3 length is 14 residues. J was trimmed by 6 bases and V by 3 bases; bases with no gene match: 7. Written as DNA, the CDR3 is TGTGCCAGCAGTTTGAGGGGGCGCGTCCATGGCTACACCTTC. This gives the protein CASSLRGRVHGYTF.

The chain is built from TRBV10-2 and TRBJ1-5, with D unresolved. The CDR3 length is 13 residues. Germline CDR1 is WSHSY and CDR2 is SAAADI. Trimming removed 8 bases at V and 4 bases at J, with 12 bases between. CDR3 sequence: CASSGNLNQPQHF. CDR3 coding DNA: TGCGCCAGCTCTGGAAACTTGAATCAGCCCCAGCATTTT.

The sample holds a few counts of this clonotype. The chain couples TRBV30 to TRBJ1-5; D may be TRBD1 (6 bases). The V end lost 1 base, the J end lost 6 bases, and 10 bases lay between the germline ends. Germline V gives CDR1 GTSNPN, CDR2 SVGIG (reference sequence). The CDR3 sequence is 13 residues long. The CDR3 DNA follows: TGTGCCTGGAGTGACGAGGGGGTTCAGCCCCAGCATTTT. Its protein product is CAWSDEGVQPQHF.

The sample holds many counts of this clonotype. CDR3 protein: CSVEDPGTYTF. The CDR3, as DNA: TGCAGCGTTGAAGATCCGGGGACCTACACCTTC. This chain connects TRBV29-1 to TRBJ1-2, with a possible D match to TRBD1 (5 bases). Trimming stripped 0 bases from V and 10 bases from J, with 9 bases between. Germline assignment: CDR1 SQVTM and CDR2 ANQGSEA. This CDR3 comprises 11 residues. Supplemented by reference TRBV29-1 and TRBJ1-2, the full variable domain reads SAVISQKPSRDICQRGTSLTIQCQVDSQVTMMFWYRQQPGQSLTLIATANQGSEATYESGFVIDKFPISRPNLTFSTLTVSNMSPEDSSIYLCSVEDPGTYTFGSGTRLTVV.

This clonotype showed up just a few times. The V gene is TRBV11-2, the J gene TRBJ2-3; 8 bases are shared with TRBD2. After removal of 6 bases from V and 2 bases from J, the junction contained 7 bases not matched to a gene. This CDR3 is built from 15 residues. Germline loops: CDR1 SGHAT, CDR2 FQNNGV. The CDR3 region is CASSNAGGSTDTQYF. The CDR3 DNA sequence: TGTGCCAGCAGTAATGCGGGGGGATCCACAGATACGCAGTATTTT.

This chain uses TRBV7-9 with TRBJ2-7, with D maybe TRBD2 (5 bases). The CDR3 contains 15 residues. The germline V gene has CDR1 SEHNR and CDR2 FQNEAQ (reference sequence). V lost 1 base and J 0 bases, leaving 10 bases between the germline ends. The CDR3 is CASSLGASLSYEQYF. The CDR3 nucleotides are TGTGCCAGCAGCTTAGGGGCTAGCCTCTCCTACGAGCAGTACTTC.

Comments on this clonotype: A junction end diverges from the germline sequence, so it may reflect a read error. This CDR3 reads CAWSREGRADTQYF. CDR3 nucleotide sequence: TGTGCCTGGAGCCGGGAGGGCCGTGCAGATACTCAGTATTTT. The rearrangement links TRBV30 to TRBJ2-3; 8 bases match TRBD2. There are 14 residues in the CDR3. CDR1 and CDR2 from the germline V gene are GTSNPN and SVGIG (reference sequence). Drawing the rest from reference TRBV30 and TRBJ2-3, the complete variable domain is SQTIHQWPATLVQPVGSPLSLECTVEGTSNPNLYWYRQAAGRGLQLLFYSVGIGQISSEVPQNLSASRPQDRQFILSSKKLLLSDSGFYLCAWSREGRADTQYFGPGTRLTVL.

This clonotype was counted at least ten times. The V and J genes are TRBV10-3 and TRBJ2-7; D is perhaps TRBD1 (5 bases). Trimming cost V 7 bases and J 1 base, with 14 bases left between them. Germline V gives CDR1 ENHRY, CDR2 SYGVKD. The CDR3 sequence is 14 residues long. The CDR3 spells CAIMRTSPSYEQYF. The CDR3 nucleotides read TGTGCCATCATGAGGACATCGCCTTCCTACGAGCAGTACTTC.

A word on this clonotype: This may arise from a read error, as a much more abundant clone is one base away. This chain links TRBV10-3 with TRBJ2-5, with a weak D call TRBD2 (5 bases). The J call may be faulty, since TRBJ2-1 better matches the DNA end. CDR1 and CDR2 (germline): ENHRY, SYGVKD. The CDR3 consists of 13 residues. The chain's CDR3 is CAISETREETQFF. DNA of the CDR3: TGTGCCATCAGTGAGACTAGAGAAGAGACCCAGTTCTTC.

This clonotype was seen repeatedly, ten times or more. The J gene is TRBJ2-1, the V gene TRBV2; the D is unclear. Germline CDR1 is SNHLY and CDR2 is FYNNEI. CDR3 length: 12 amino acids. With 3 bases removed from V and 4 bases from J, the gap between germline ends came to 4 bases. This CDR3 reads CASSELYNEQFF. In nucleotides, the CDR3 is TGTGCCAGCAGTGAGTTATACAATGAGCAGTTCTTC.